The 8 T cell receptor beta chains listed next were all sequenced from one sample in a study of shared clonotypes between healthy human individuals. Profiling relied on immunoSEQ multiplex PCR, and the TCRdb table lists in-frame clones only, not all of them. The repertoire has roughly 720,000 clones, about 92% of them found once; the top ten carry 34%. The sequencing input was memory CD8+ T cells from PBMCs. Subset reported: CD45RO+ cells pooled with CCR7-negative TemRA cells. All receptors derive from a man between 18 and 35 years old in good health. Some clones in this sample may be carry-over from other donors' samples.

The rearrangement joins TRBV19 to TRBJ1-4; the D is unclear. Trimming took off 4 bases at V and 6 bases at J, with 9 bases between the two ends. Looked up from germline, CDR1 is LNHDA and CDR2 is SQIVND (reference sequence). CDR3 length: 13 residues. The CDR3 nucleotides read TGTGCCAGTAGTACGAGCCCCGATGAAAAACTGTTTTTT. It translates to CASSTSPDEKLFF.

The chain carries TRBV27 and TRBJ2-7; D is possibly TRBD1 (6 bases). The CDR3 totals 14 residues. Trimming removed 2 bases from V and 4 bases from J, with 12 bases in between. Germline CDR1 reads MNHEY; CDR2 reads SMNVEV (reference sequence). For the CDR3, the DNA is TGTGCCAGCAGTTTAAAAGGGGGTGGATACGAGCAGTACTTC. Protein: CASSLKGGGYEQYF.

The rearrangement uses TRBV6-1 and TRBJ2-3; 7 nucleotides agree with TRBD2. Germline V gives CDR1 MNHNS, CDR2 SASEGT. V was pared by 0 bases and J by 1 base, with 4 bases of the junction left unmatched. The CDR3 contains 16 residues. DNA of the CDR3: TGTGCCAGCAGTGAAGCGCGTGGGGGGGGCACAGATACGCAGTATTTT. It codes for CASSEARGGGTDTQYF.

V gene TRBV4-1 combines with J gene TRBJ2-7; TRBD2 might be the D (6 bases). This CDR3 contains 11 residues. Germline V gene sequence: CDR1 MGHRA, CDR2 YSYEKL. Trimming pared 9 bases from V and 2 bases from J, leaving 8 bases between. Here the CDR3 DNA reads TGCGCCAGTAGCGGTCCCTACGAGCAGTACTTC. Translating it yields CASSGPYEQYF.

V and J are TRBV19 and TRBJ1-3; tentative D call: TRBD1 (6 bases). The CDR3 is made up of 14 amino acids. The V and J ends lost 3 bases and 2 bases respectively, with 8 bases between them. The germline gives CDR1 LNHDA, CDR2 SQIVND (reference sequence). The CDR3 DNA is TGTGCCAGTAGTATGGCAGGGGCTGGAAACACCATATATTTT. This codes for CASSMAGAGNTIYF.

This rearrangement joins TRBV11-3 to TRBJ2-1; 7 nucleotides agree with TRBD2. V lost 3 bases to trimming and J lost 4 bases; unmatched junction nucleotides: 6. The CDR3 totals 15 residues. CDR1 and CDR2 (germline): SGHNT, YENEEA. The CDR3 DNA is TGTGCCAGCAGCTTTCGGACTAGTTCGTACAATGAGCAGTTCTTC. Translation: CASSFRTSSYNEQFF.

This clone was picked up one time. This chain uses TRBV4-3 with TRBJ1-1; tentative D call: TRBD1 (5 bases). Germline assignment: CDR1 LGHNA and CDR2 YSLEER. V was pared by 5 bases and J by 2 bases, with 18 bases between. The CDR3 has 16 residues. The CDR3 coding sequence is TGCGCCAGCAGCAAAAGGGGCGGGGATGGAAACACTGAAGCTTTCTTT. As protein: CASSKRGGDGNTEAFF.

V is TRBV5-1 and J is TRBJ1-1; D is possibly TRBD1 (5 bases). This CDR3 contains 15 residues. Germline CDR1 SGHRS, CDR2 YFSETQ. With 4 bases removed from V and 6 bases from J, the gap between germline ends came to 19 bases. CDR3 nucleotides: TGCGCCAGCAGCCCGAGGCCGGGGGAGGGTTCTGAAGCTTTCTTT. Translating it yields CASSPRPGEGSEAFF.